This TCR beta chain was found in a study of T cells after posttransplantation cyclophosphamide. Study conclusions and caveats: Skin or GI-infiltrating T cells shared few TRB sequences with blood. Later post-transplant blood repertoires were often dominated by donor CD8+ memory clones. TRB clonality was highly associated with recipient CMV seropositivity and reactivation.

This clone has just one count. Its target is unknown. Repertoires were generated with immunoSEQ multiplex PCR, while TCRdb's copy carries only in-frame clones and drops some. The data hold more than 9,500 clones, with about 86% observed a single time. Controls had myeloablative marrow grafts with methotrexate and calcineurin inhibitor, sampled at 1 year. Unmatched junction bases numbered 5, after V lost 6 bases and J lost 3 bases. The CDR3 loop spans 13 amino acids. Per the germline V gene, CDR1 is SNHLY and CDR2 is FYNNEI. The sample in question was PBMCs, obtained 350 to 400 days after allogeneic stem cell transplant with calcineurin inhibitor and methotrexate. The chain carries TRBV2 and TRBJ2-7; 7 nucleotides match TRBD2. This sequence was found in a male patient between 25 and 39 years old who received an allogeneic stem cell transplant from an unrelated donor, was CMV-positive, and had acute GVHD only. Some T cells could come from the graft donor. CDR3 coding DNA: TGTGCCAGCAGACCTCTAGCGGTCTACGAGCAGTACTTC. The encoded protein is CASRPLAVYEQYF.